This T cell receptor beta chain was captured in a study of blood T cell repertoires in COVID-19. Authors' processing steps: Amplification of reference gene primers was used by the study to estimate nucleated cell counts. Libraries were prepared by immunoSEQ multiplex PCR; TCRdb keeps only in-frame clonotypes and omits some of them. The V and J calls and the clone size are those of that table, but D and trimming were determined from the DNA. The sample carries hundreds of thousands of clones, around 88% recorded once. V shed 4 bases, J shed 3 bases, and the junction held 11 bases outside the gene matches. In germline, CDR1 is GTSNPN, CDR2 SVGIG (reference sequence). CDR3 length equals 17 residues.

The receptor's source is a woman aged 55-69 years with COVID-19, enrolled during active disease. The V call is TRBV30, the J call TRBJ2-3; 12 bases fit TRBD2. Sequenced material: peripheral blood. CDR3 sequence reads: CAWNPGLAGFRTDTQYF. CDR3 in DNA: TGTGCCTGGAACCCCGGACTAGCGGGGTTCAGAACAGATACGCAGTATTTT.